The next 26 T cell receptor beta chains were all read from a single sample in a study of OX40 agonist ivuxolimab in advanced cancers. Repertoires were generated with immunoSEQ multiplex PCR, while TCRdb's copy carries only in-frame clones and drops some. This table has roughly 80,000 clones, around 84% appearing once. Source: CD4+ or CD8+ T cells sorted from blood, taken in a trial of the OX40 agonist ivuxolimab. The receptors were sampled from an adult with an advanced solid tumor such as melanoma, head and neck, liver or kidney cancer.

V gene TRBV27 combines with J gene TRBJ2-7, with D tentatively TRBD1 (5 bases). CDR3 length equals 13 residues. The germline CDR1 and CDR2 sequences are MNHEY and SMNVEV (reference sequence). The germline V and J ends were trimmed by 10 bases and 4 bases, with 17 bases remaining between them. The CDR3 region is CATGHPPSYEQYV. In DNA, the CDR3 is TGTGCCACCGGACACCCTCCCTCGTACGAGCAGTACGTC.

The J gene is TRBJ2-3, the V gene TRBV27; TRBD2 matches at 15 bases. This CDR3 comprises 19 residues. V shed 2 bases, J shed 1 base, and the junction held 7 bases outside the gene matches. Per the germline V gene, CDR1 is MNHEY and CDR2 is SMNVEV (reference sequence). The CDR3 is CASSLEGLAGGRGTDTQYF. The CDR3 nucleotides are TGTGCCAGCAGTTTAGAGGGACTAGCGGGAGGACGAGGCACAGATACGCAGTATTTT.

This clone appeared once. V and J are TRBV6-5 and TRBJ2-3, with D hard to call. The CDR3 length is 13 residues. V was cut by 7 bases and J by 3 bases, with 11 bases left in between. Per the germline V gene, CDR1 is MNHEY and CDR2 is SVGAGI. DNA for the CDR3: TGTGCCAGCAATTTTAAGAGGACAGATACGCAGTATTTT. It encodes CASNFKRTDTQYF.

This rearrangement joins TRBV27 to TRBJ2-1, with 10 bases fitting TRBD2. Germline V gene sequence: CDR1 MNHEY, CDR2 SMNVEV (reference sequence). There are 15 residues in the CDR3. The trim removed 6 bases at V and 9 bases at J, leaving 11 bases unmatched. The CDR3 coding sequence is TGTGCCAGCAGCGACCTAGCGGGAGCCGAAGGTGAGCAGTTCTTC. Translating it yields CASSDLAGAEGEQFF.

This chain links TRBV27 with TRBJ1-4; no clear D gene. This CDR3 region has 16 residues. V was pared by 2 bases and J by 5 bases, with 15 bases between. Germline V gene data show CDR1 as MNHEY and CDR2 as SMNVEV (reference sequence). The DNA of the CDR3 is TGTGCCAGCAGTTTAACGGCGGGATTAAAAAATGAAAAACTGTTTTTT. Encoded protein: CASSLTAGLKNEKLFF.

Here the CDR3 reads CASSWGRDINTGELFF. In nucleotides, the CDR3 is TGTGCCAGCAGCTGGGGCCGGGACATCAACACCGGGGAGCTGTTTTTT. V gene TRBV5-6 combines with J gene TRBJ2-2, with D possibly matching TRBD1 (6 bases). Trimming took off 3 bases at V and 2 bases at J, with 14 bases between the two ends. Germline V gene data show CDR1 as SGHDT and CDR2 as YYEEEE. This CDR3 spans 16 amino acids.

The rearrangement links TRBV5-1 to TRBJ2-1; 9 nucleotides agree with TRBD1. The V gene's germline CDR1 is SGHRS and CDR2 YFSETQ. The V gene end was trimmed by 1 base and the J gene end by 4 bases; junction bases not matched to a gene: 3. This CDR3 is built from 15 residues. The CDR3 loop is CASSLLQGAYNEQFF. In DNA form, the CDR3 reads TGCGCCAGCAGCTTGTTACAGGGGGCGTACAATGAGCAGTTCTTC.

The rearrangement links TRBV2 to TRBJ2-1; TRBD2 is a possible D gene (5 bases). CDR1 and CDR2 (germline): SNHLY, FYNNEI. CDR3 size: 16 residues. V shed 8 bases and J shed 8 bases, with 25 bases lying between them. The CDR3 region has the DNA TGTGCCAGCTCGCGGACTCCCAGCGCGAGACGGGATGAGCAGTTCTTC. Its translation is CASSRTPSARRDEQFF. The full variable domain, rest sourced from reference TRBV2 and TRBJ2-1, is EPEVTQTPSHQVTQMGQEVILRCVPISNHLYFYWYRQILGQKVEFLVSFYNNEISEKSEIFDDQFSVERPDGSNFTLKIRSTKLEDSAMYFCASSRTPSARRDEQFFGPGTRLTVL.

This chain joins TRBV5-1 and TRBJ2-1; maybe TRBD1 (6 bases). Trimming stripped 5 bases from V and 4 bases from J, with 10 bases between. The CDR3 covers 13 residues. The germline V gene has CDR1 SGHRS and CDR2 YFSETQ. Here the CDR3 reads CASRWTEYNEQFF. The CDR3 DNA reads TGCGCCAGCAGGTGGACAGAATACAATGAGCAGTTCTTC.

J is TRBJ2-1 and V is TRBV4-2; 7 bases agree with TRBD1. The CDR3 extends over 18 amino acids. From germline, CDR1 is LGHNA and CDR2 YNFKEQ. V was pared by 2 bases and J by 5 bases, with 15 bases of the junction left unmatched. The CDR3 nucleotides read TGTGCCAGCAGCCAAAACCCGGGTAGACAGGGAAAGAACAATGAGCAGTTCTTC. Its protein is CASSQNPGRQGKNNEQFF.

The rearrangement uses TRBV2 and TRBJ1-2; D is undetermined. The V gene lost 3 bases and the J gene lost 3 bases, with 8 bases spanning the gap. Germline loops: CDR1 SNHLY, CDR2 FYNNEI. This CDR3 is 13 amino acids long. The CDR3 coding sequence is TGTGCCAGCAGTGAGTGGGCAGACTATGGCTACACCTTC. This translates into CASSEWADYGYTF.

This chain joins TRBV28 and TRBJ2-1, with D tentatively TRBD2 (6 bases). The V and J ends lost 6 bases and 0 bases respectively, with 12 bases between them. The CDR3 has 15 amino acids. Looked up from germline, CDR1 is MDHEN and CDR2 is SYDVKM. The CDR3 loop reads CASSIWGDSYNEQFF. Here the CDR3 DNA reads TGTGCCAGCAGCATTTGGGGGGACTCCTACAATGAGCAGTTCTTC.

This chain connects TRBV6-1 to TRBJ2-7; no definite D call. In germline, CDR1 is MNHNS, CDR2 SASEGT. This CDR3 comprises 14 residues. V was trimmed by 2 bases and J by 2 bases, leaving 10 bases between them. As DNA, the CDR3 is TGTGCCAGCAGTGAAAGGGTCCCCCCCTACGAGCAGTACGTC. Its protein product is CASSERVPPYEQYV.

V usage is TRBV10-3 and J usage is TRBJ1-1, with D maybe TRBD1 (6 bases). This CDR3 is 14 amino acids long. Trimming removed 2 bases from V and 4 bases from J, with 11 bases in between. Germline CDR1 ENHRY, CDR2 SYGVKD. The chain's CDR3 is CAISETGALTEAFF. CDR3 nucleotides: TGTGCCATCAGTGAGACGGGGGCGCTCACTGAAGCTTTCTTT.

The V gene is TRBV18, the J gene TRBJ1-6, with D perhaps TRBD1 (5 bases). Germline CDR1 KGHSH, CDR2 LQKENI. With 5 bases removed from V and 6 bases from J, the gap between germline ends came to 14 bases. This CDR3 has 15 amino acids. CDR3 in amino acids: CASSSDSGANSPLHF. The CDR3 DNA reads as TGTGCCAGCTCATCGGATTCTGGGGCTAATTCACCCCTCCACTTT.

The chain combines TRBV5-4 with TRBJ2-5, with D maybe TRBD2 (6 bases). V was clipped by 3 bases and J by 3 bases, with 15 bases between them. This CDR3 has 15 amino acids. CDR1 and CDR2 from the germline V gene are SGHNT and YYREEE (reference sequence). The CDR3 protein is CASSWAGDFKETQYF. CDR3 bases: TGTGCCAGCAGCTGGGCCGGGGACTTCAAAGAGACCCAGTACTTC.

This chain joins TRBV19 and TRBJ2-5; 9 nucleotides align to TRBD1. Germline CDR1 reads LNHDA; CDR2 reads SQIVND (reference sequence). V was pared by 4 bases and J by 5 bases, with 11 bases of the junction left unmatched. This CDR3 region has 16 residues. The CDR3 reads CASSTRTGEVRETQYF. For the CDR3, the DNA is TGTGCCAGTAGTACCCGGACAGGGGAGGTTAGGGAGACCCAGTACTTC.

The chain has TRBV30 and TRBJ1-3; TRBD1 is a possible D gene (5 bases). The CDR3 covers 12 residues. Trimming took 4 bases from V and 3 from J, leaving 7 bases between them. CDR1 is GTSNPN, CDR2 SVGIG, per germline (reference sequence). This CDR3 is CAWKGIGNTIYF. The CDR3, as DNA: TGTGCCTGGAAGGGGATTGGAAACACCATATATTTT.

V gene TRBV2 combines with J gene TRBJ2-7; unclear D gene. The CDR3 sequence is 12 residues long. Trimming shortened V by 4 bases and J by 2 bases, and 6 bases separated the two germline ends. The germline CDR1 and CDR2 sequences are SNHLY and FYNNEI. The CDR3 here is CASSVLTYEQYF. For the CDR3, the DNA is TGTGCCAGCAGTGTCCTTACCTACGAGCAGTACTTC.

As to this clone: At one end, the junction sequence differs from germline, possibly due to a read error. J is TRBJ2-3 and V is TRBV7-7; D might be TRBD1 (6 bases). In germline, CDR1 is SSHAT, CDR2 FNYEAQ (reference sequence). The CDR3 sequence is 13 residues long. The CDR3 protein is CASSLVPQGPEYF. For the CDR3, the DNA is TGTGCTAGCAGCTTAGTCCCCCAGGGGCCGGAGTATTTT.

The chain couples TRBV7-6 to TRBJ2-5, with TRBD2 as a possible D gene (5 bases). V gave up 5 bases and J gave up 4 bases, with 20 bases separating them. The CDR3 has 16 residues. CDR1 SGHVS and CDR2 FNYEAQ come from the germline V gene. DNA of the CDR3: TGTGCCAGCAGCCCAAGGGTAAGCGGAGCCGGAGAGACCCAGTACTTC. Its protein product is CASSPRVSGAGETQYF.

The J gene is TRBJ2-1, the V gene TRBV6-4; D unresolved. This CDR3 contains 15 residues. Germline CDR1 and CDR2: MRHNA and SNTAGT. The V gene lost 3 bases and the J gene lost 9 bases, with 18 bases spanning the gap. The CDR3 DNA reads TGTGCCAGCAGTGAAGATGGTCTTTCGTTCAGTGAGCAGTTCTTC. Its protein product is CASSEDGLSFSEQFF.

This chain links TRBV19 with TRBJ2-7; D is uncertain. The V end was cut by 3 bases, the J end by 2 bases, with 17 bases between. Germline V gene sequence: CDR1 LNHDA, CDR2 SQIVND (reference sequence). This CDR3 has 16 residues. CDR3 DNA: TGTGCCAGTAGTATGATGGTTAGTAAAGCTACCTACGAGCAGTACTTC. It codes for CASSMMVSKATYEQYF.

V gene TRBV30 combines with J gene TRBJ2-1; D is possibly TRBD1 or TRBD2 (5 bases each). CDR1 and CDR2 (germline): GTSNPN, SVGIG (reference sequence). The CDR3 covers 14 residues. V lost 3 bases to trimming and J lost 7 bases, with 16 bases between them. For the CDR3, the DNA is TGTGCCTGGAGCCGGGGCCCCGACGTGAATGAGCAGTTCTTC. Amino acid sequence: CAWSRGPDVNEQFF.

This chain connects TRBV30 to TRBJ2-7, with D possibly TRBD2 on 6 matching bases. CDR3 length equals 12 residues. CDR1 GTSNPN and CDR2 SVGIG come from the germline V gene (reference sequence). The ends were cut back, 6 bases at V and 6 bases at J, with 15 bases in the middle. CDR3 residues: CACGSGVFEQYF. The CDR3 DNA follows: TGTGCCTGCGGATCGGGGGTTTTCGAGCAGTACTTC.

The gene calls are TRBV11-2 and TRBJ1-4; D is unresolved. This CDR3 spans 13 amino acids. V shed 1 base and J shed 8 bases, with 8 bases lying between them. Germline values: CDR1 SGHAT, CDR2 FQNNGV. As DNA, the CDR3 is TGTGCCAGCAGCTTAGCTTTTTGGGAAAAACTGTTTTTT. Encoded protein: CASSLAFWEKLFF.